The 32 T cell receptor beta chains below were found in one sample sequenced in a study of Graves' ophthalmopathy and Graves' hyperthyroidism. TCR beta CDR3 amplification used RNA transcripts. Following a first-round RT-PCR that used HTBI primers, a second-round multiplex PCR was carried out. One entry per CDR3 protein results from TCRdb running MiXCR on the multiplex PCR reads. The sample has around 1.1 million distinct CDR3 sequences, 35% to 45% seen once. The sequenced sample was peripheral blood or thyroid tissue (not recorded which). Source of these receptors: an adult man with Graves' hyperthyroidism.

The chain employs TRBV10-2 and TRBJ2-7, with D perhaps assigned TRBD1 or TRBD2 (5 bases each). This CDR3 contains 20 residues. The V end lost 4 bases, the J end lost 0 bases, and 28 bases lay between the germline ends. The germline gives CDR1 WSHSY, CDR2 SAAADI. CDR3 residues: CASSASSVEGRWGPSYEQYF. As DNA, the CDR3 is TGCGCCAGCAGTGCCAGCAGCGTAGAGGGTAGGTGGGGACCCTCCTACGAGCAGTACTTC.

In regard to this clonotype: Germline is not matched at one junction end, which may reflect a read error. The J gene is TRBJ2-2, the V gene TRBV7-9; tentative D call: TRBD2 (5 bases). The CDR3 extends over 14 amino acids. CDR1 is SEHNR and CDR2 is FQNEAQ in the germline V gene (reference sequence). This chain's CDR3 is CASSFTTEAGELFF. The CDR3 DNA is TGCGCCAGCAGCTTTACAACGGAGGCCGGGGAGCTGTTTTTT.

At least ten counts were recorded for this clonotype. The rearrangement links TRBV7-9 to TRBJ1-2; D is undetermined. The CDR3 totals 15 residues. Per the germline V gene, CDR1 is SEHNR and CDR2 is FQNEAQ (reference sequence). V lost 1 base to trimming and J lost 4 bases, with 13 bases between them. The CDR3 DNA is TGTGCCAGCAGCTTAGGTCGCGGAGTCTCCTATGGCTACACCTTC. It encodes CASSLGRGVSYGYTF.

In the case of this clonotype: This may be a read error, as it is one base from a much larger clone. The chain uses TRBV20-1 and TRBJ1-4; no clear D gene. CDR3 length: 14 residues. Germline V gene sequence: CDR1 DFQATT, CDR2 SNEGSKA (reference sequence). V lost 3 bases, J lost 8 bases, and 16 bases lay in between. CDR3 DNA sequence: TGCAGTGCTAGCCCGTGGGTTTATACCGAAAAACTGTTTTTT. Its protein product is CSASPWVYTEKLFF.

This clonotype has ten or more counts. The chain combines TRBV7-2 with TRBJ2-2, with a possible D match to TRBD2 (5 bases). Per germline, CDR1 SGHTA and CDR2 FQGNSA. V was pared by 11 bases and J by 1 base, with 11 bases between. The CDR3 length is 13 residues. CDR3: CASSRENTGELFF. CDR3 coding DNA: TGTGCCTCGAGTCGGGAGAACACCGGGGAGCTGTTTTTT. The whole variable domain, filled in from reference TRBV7-2 and TRBJ2-2, reads GAGVSQSPSNKVTEKGKDVELRCDPISGHTALYWYRQSLGQGLEFLIYFQGNSAPDKSGLPSDRFSAERTGGSVSTLTIQRTQQEDSAVYLCASSRENTGELFFGEGSRLTVL.

This clonotype was counted between two and nine times. It may be a read error: a sequence one base away is much more abundant. The chain links TRBV7-2 to TRBJ2-7; perhaps TRBD2 as D (5 bases). The germline gives CDR1 SGHTA, CDR2 FQGNSA. V lost 0 bases and J lost 6, with 9 bases in between. This CDR3 region has 13 residues. CDR3 DNA: TGTGCCAGCAGCTTAGCCGCCCGGGGCGAGCAGTACTTC. Its protein is CASSLAARGEQYF.

This clonotype was seen more than once but under ten times. The chain recombines TRBV7-2 with TRBJ2-2, with 8 bases matching TRBD2. V trimming: 8 bases; J trimming: 7 bases; junction bases outside the gene matches: 9. Germline assignment: CDR1 SGHTA and CDR2 FQGNSA. The CDR3 loop spans 14 amino acids. The CDR3 DNA sequence: TGTGCCAGCGGCCAGCGGGAGACACGCGGGGAGCTGTTTTTT. Amino acid sequence: CASGQRETRGELFF.

On this clonotype: At one of its ends the junction is not consistent with the germline gene, which may arise from a read error. The chain recombines TRBV10-3 with TRBJ2-2, with D maybe TRBD1 (6 bases). The length of the CDR3 is 12 residues. Germline values: CDR1 ENHRY, CDR2 SYGVKD. The CDR3 loop is CASSYSGRGLFF. The CDR3 nucleotides read TGTGCCAGCAGTTACTCGGGCAGGGGGCTGTTTTTT.

This clonotype came up a few times. The chain carries TRBV20-1 and TRBJ2-7; D is unclear. The CDR3 extends over 15 amino acids. Germline CDR1 is DFQATT and CDR2 is SNEGSKA (reference sequence). Trimming removed 1 base at V and 3 bases at J, with 16 bases between. The CDR3 coding sequence is TGCAGTGCTAGAGGTTTTAATGAGGCAGTCTACGAGCAGTACTTC. This gives the protein CSARGFNEAVYEQYF.

The V gene is TRBV29-1, the J gene TRBJ1-2; D remains ambiguous. Germline assignment: CDR1 SQVTM and CDR2 ANQGSEA. Trimming shortened V by 3 bases and J by 6 bases, and 11 bases separated the two germline ends. The CDR3 totals 12 residues. The CDR3: CSVDRNLDGYTF. CDR3 bases: TGCAGCGTTGACAGAAACCTCGATGGCTACACCTTC.

The chain has TRBV7-9 and TRBJ2-7; 7 bases map to TRBD2. V lost 1 base, J lost 3 bases, and 3 bases stayed unmatched. CDR1 and CDR2 (germline): SEHNR, FQNEAQ (reference sequence). This CDR3 region has 14 residues. The CDR3 is CASSLGTRDYEQYF. The CDR3 DNA is TGTGCCAGCAGCTTAGGGACTAGAGACTACGAGCAGTACTTC.

This clonotype was seen more than once but under ten times. The J gene is TRBJ1-1, the V gene TRBV19; perhaps TRBD1 as D (5 bases). The V end lost 5 bases, the J end lost 6 bases, and 16 bases lay between the germline ends. The CDR3 consists of 14 residues. Germline V gene data show CDR1 as LNHDA and CDR2 as SQIVND (reference sequence). The CDR3 here is CASSLAGGIAEAFF. The CDR3 DNA reads TGTGCCAGTAGTTTGGCGGGGGGGATAGCTGAAGCTTTCTTT.

This clonotype has a count of ten or more. DNA of the CDR3: TGTGCCAGCAGCGCAGATACTAGCTCCATCGAGCAGTACTTC. Its translation: CASSADTSSIEQYF. The J gene is TRBJ2-7, the V gene TRBV7-9; tentatively, D is TRBD2 (6 bases). The ends were cut back, 5 bases at V and 6 bases at J, with 17 bases in the middle. The V gene's germline CDR1 is SEHNR and CDR2 FQNEAQ (reference sequence). This CDR3 spans 14 amino acids.

This chain connects TRBV10-3 to TRBJ2-2; TRBD2 aligns across 9 bases. The CDR3 is 17 residues long. Trimming took 10 bases from V and 2 from J; bases not matched to a gene: 14. The germline V gene encodes CDR1 ENHRY and CDR2 SYGVKD. The CDR3 region is CASRLTYSGRNTGELFF. CDR3 coding DNA: TGTGCCAGCAGACTCACCTATAGCGGGAGAAACACCGGGGAGCTGTTTTTT.

This clonotype has more than one count but fewer than ten. The V and J genes are TRBV7-9 and TRBJ2-5, with 11 bases aligning to TRBD2. V lost 6 bases, J lost 5 bases, and 8 bases stayed unmatched. This CDR3 region has 15 residues. Germline CDR1 and CDR2: SEHNR and FQNEAQ (reference sequence). The CDR3 loop reads CASRGTLAGGETQYF. CDR3 nucleotide sequence: TGTGCCAGCAGGGGGACTCTAGCGGGAGGTGAGACCCAGTACTTC.

CDR3 coding DNA: TGTGCCAGCAGCCAAGTCGGGGTTAAAGAGACCCAGTACTTC. The encoded protein is CASSQVGVKETQYF. The chain carries TRBV11-2 and TRBJ2-5, with D possibly TRBD2 on 5 matching bases. Trimming removed 5 bases from V and 3 bases from J, with 13 bases in between. CDR1 is SGHAT and CDR2 is FQNNGV in the germline V gene. This CDR3 contains 14 residues. Filled out from reference TRBV11-2 and TRBJ2-5, the complete variable domain reads EAGVAQSPRYKIIEKRQSVAFWCNPISGHATLYWYQQILGQGPKLLIQFQNNGVVDDSQLPKDRFSAERLKGVDSTLKIQPAKLEDSAVYLCASSQVGVKETQYFGPGTRLLVL.

This clonotype was counted ten times or more. V gene TRBV20-1 combines with J gene TRBJ1-6; D may be TRBD1 (6 bases). There are 14 residues in the CDR3. Germline assignment: CDR1 DFQATT and CDR2 SNEGSKA (reference sequence). The germline V and J ends were trimmed by 5 bases and 11 bases, with 19 bases remaining between them. CDR3 coding DNA: TGCAGTGCTGTAGCGCAAGGGGGGCCGGCACCCCTCCACTTT. Protein sequence: CSAVAQGGPAPLHF.

V gene TRBV5-4 combines with J gene TRBJ1-6; 9 bases are shared with TRBD1. CDR3 length: 13 amino acids. Germline CDR1 is SGHNT and CDR2 is YYREEE (reference sequence). The trim removed 4 bases at V and 11 bases at J, leaving 4 bases unmatched. CDR3 in amino acids: CASSIGQGTPLHF. The CDR3 DNA follows: TGTGCCAGCAGCATCGGACAGGGGACACCCCTCCACTTT.

This clonotype was observed a handful of times. Germline is not matched at one junction end, which may reflect a read error. The rearrangement links TRBV7-7 to TRBJ2-7; no clear D. The CDR3 totals 16 residues. Germline loops: CDR1 SSHAT, CDR2 FNYEAQ (reference sequence). CDR3 protein: CASSQAPTWPSYEQYF. As DNA, the CDR3 is TGCGCCAGCAGCCAAGCCCCGACTTGGCCCTCCTACGAGCAGTACTTC.

The chain is built from TRBV14 and TRBJ1-3; tentatively, D is TRBD1 (6 bases). The CDR3 runs to 20 residues. Germline-derived CDR1 and CDR2 are SGHDN and FVKESK. With 2 bases removed from V and 0 bases from J, the gap between germline ends came to 23 bases. The CDR3 DNA reads TGTGCCAGCAGCCAAACTTTCCTAGCACCGGGACAACTCTCTGGAAACACCATATATTTT. It encodes CASSQTFLAPGQLSGNTIYF.

The J gene is TRBJ2-2, the V gene TRBV7-8; 9 nucleotides align to TRBD1. Germline CDR1 reads SGHVS; CDR2 reads FQNEAQ. The CDR3 sequence is 16 residues long. J gave up 5 bases and V 5 bases, and 9 bases lay outside the gene matches. CDR3 protein: CASSQEGQGGTGELFF. The CDR3 DNA follows: TGTGCCAGCAGCCAAGAGGGACAGGGAGGAACCGGGGAGCTGTTTTTT.

The table lists this clonotype with a few counts. The chain combines TRBV27 with TRBJ2-7; TRBD1 matches at 7 bases. Germline lookup yields CDR1 MNHEY and CDR2 SMNVEV (reference sequence). The CDR3 length is 14 residues. Trimming removed 2 bases from V and 2 bases from J; junction bases left unmatched: 3. The CDR3 DNA follows: TGTGCCAGCAGTTTAGATGACAGGGCCTACGAGCAGTACTTC. As protein: CASSLDDRAYEQYF.

The chain uses TRBV7-9 and TRBJ2-7, with 11 bases matching TRBD2. The CDR3 runs to 15 residues. Germline V gene sequence: CDR1 SEHNR, CDR2 FQNEAQ (reference sequence). The J segment lost 3 bases and the V segment lost 3 bases, leaving 4 bases of the junction unmatched. The CDR3 DNA sequence: TGTGCCAGCAGCTTGACTAGCGGGGTGGGCTACGAGCAGTACTTC. Translating it yields CASSLTSGVGYEQYF.

This clonotype was counted at least ten times. The chain joins TRBV25-1 to TRBJ1-1; D is ambiguous. There are 14 residues in the CDR3. V lost 3 bases and J lost 6, with 14 bases in between. CDR1 MGHDK and CDR2 SYGVNS come from the germline V gene. Written as DNA, the CDR3 is TGTGCCAGCAGTGACAATACAGTTAACCCTGAAGCTTTCTTT. It translates to CASSDNTVNPEAFF.

The chain employs TRBV5-1 and TRBJ2-7; 7 bases fit TRBD1. The CDR3 runs 13 residues. J lost 7 bases, V lost 2 bases, and 6 bases had no gene match. Germline loops: CDR1 SGHRS, CDR2 YFSETQ. CDR3 bases: TGCGCCAGCAGCTTTTCGGCAGGGGGAGAGCAGTACTTC. The encoded protein is CASSFSAGGEQYF.

This chain links TRBV12-3 or TRBV12-4 with TRBJ2-7; D gene unclear. This CDR3 is built from 12 residues. The CDR3 loop is CAGGFDPYEQYF. The CDR3 region has the DNA TGTGCTGGTGGTTTCGATCCTTACGAGCAGTACTTC.

There are many counts of this clonotype. The rearrangement uses TRBV6-2 or TRBV6-3 and TRBJ2-5, with a possible D match to TRBD2 (6 bases). The CDR3 has 11 residues. V dropped 6 bases and J dropped 7 bases, with 9 bases sitting between them. The V gene's germline CDR1 is MNHEY and CDR2 SVGEGT. CDR3: CASSREATQYF. For the CDR3, the DNA is TGTGCCAGCAGCAGGGAGGCGACCCAGTACTTC.

In this sample, this clonotype turned up many times. The J gene is TRBJ2-7, the V gene TRBV10-3, with D perhaps matching TRBD2 (5 bases). CDR1 and CDR2 from the germline V gene are ENHRY and SYGVKD. V was shortened by 7 bases and J by 5 bases, with 12 bases between the two germline ends. There are 12 residues in the CDR3. CDR3 region: CAITGGGHEQYF. CDR3 DNA sequence: TGTGCCATCACCGGAGGTGGGCACGAGCAGTACTTC.

This clonotype was seen many times. This rearrangement joins TRBV6-5 to TRBJ1-2; D may be TRBD1 (5 bases). CDR3 size: 11 residues. Trimming removed 8 bases at V and 7 bases at J, with 11 bases between. Per the germline V gene, CDR1 is MNHEY and CDR2 is SVGAGI. CDR3 bases: TGTGCCAGCCGGGGCGGGGGTGGCTACACCTTC. Its translation is CASRGGGGYTF.

The V and J genes are TRBV15 and TRBJ2-2; TRBD1 aligns across 10 bases. Germline trimming cut 5 bases from V and 2 bases from J; bases unmatched to any gene: 5. CDR1 is LNHNV, CDR2 YYDKDF, per germline (reference sequence). CDR3 length: 16 amino acids. As DNA, the CDR3 is TGTGCCACCAGCGGGGGACAGGGGATCAACACCGGGGAGCTGTTTTTT. This sequence encodes CATSGGQGINTGELFF.

The rearrangement joins TRBV6-1 to TRBJ2-7; tentatively, D is TRBD1 (6 bases). Germline assignment: CDR1 MNHNS and CDR2 SASEGT. This CDR3 has 14 residues. The ends were cut back, 7 bases at V and 3 bases at J, with 16 bases in the middle. CDR3 sequence reads: CASTPPGQGYEQYF. The CDR3 region has the DNA TGTGCCAGCACCCCTCCGGGACAAGGCTACGAGCAGTACTTC.

This rearrangement joins TRBV5-1 to TRBJ2-6; D ambiguous. The CDR3 has 17 amino acids. The germline V and J ends were trimmed by 0 bases and 0 bases, with 10 bases remaining between them. CDR1 is SGHRS and CDR2 is YFSETQ in the germline V gene. The CDR3 is CASSLEGFASGANVLTF. The CDR3 nucleotides are TGCGCCAGCAGCTTGGAAGGGTTTGCCTCTGGGGCCAACGTCCTGACTTTC.